This T cell receptor (beta chain) was sequenced during a study of T cell responses to AZD1222 COVID-19 vaccine. Overall study results and limits: The donor group comprised mostly white British people and more females; the analysis possibly underestimated clonal diversity. Just 6 or 7 AZD1222 recipients were seropositive at baseline. The span of vaccine-associated CD4 TCRs extended across spike, with dominance at 160-218 and 743-854. Reportedly, close to half of spike-specific TCRs are directed against unmutated variant regions.

About this clone: Its antigen is undetermined.

This CDR3 has 14 amino acids. The V and J ends lost 8 bases and 7 bases, in that order; junction bases with no gene match: 8. Germline CDR1 reads LNHDA; CDR2 reads SQIVND (reference sequence). This table comes from immunoSEQ multiplex PCR, and its TCRdb copy is limited to in-frame clones, with some not included. The table includes 150,000 or so clones, approximately 90% detected once. The clonotype was recovered from an adult in good health. V and J are TRBV19 and TRBJ2-1; 10 bases agree with TRBD2. Sequences were derived from peripheral blood, sampled on day 0 of AZD1222 vaccination. The DNA of the CDR3 is TGTGCCAGTTCAAGCGGGAGGGCCGTGAATGAGCAGTTCTTC. Its translation is CASSSGRAVNEQFF.